This T cell receptor beta chain was observed in a study of blood T cell repertoires in COVID-19. Trimming stripped 8 bases from V and 4 bases from J, with 10 bases between. The CDR3 is 12 amino acids. Germline CDR1 and CDR2: MNHNY and SVGAGI (reference sequence). Using immunoSEQ multiplex PCR, the repertoire was profiled, and TCRdb retains in-frame clones only, with some absent. This table holds 150,000 to 200,000 clones, 65% to 85% found once. The source of this sequence is a woman aged 70-85 years who had recovered from COVID-19. J is TRBJ2-3 and V is TRBV6-6; the D gene is possibly TRBD2 (6 bases). Sequencing was done on a sample of peripheral blood. The CDR3 DNA follows: TGTGCCAGCCAGGGAGGTGCAGATACGCAGTATTTT. This encodes CASQGGADTQYF.